These 16 T cell receptor beta chains were sequenced from one sample in a study of blood T cell repertoires in COVID-19. Method: immunoSEQ multiplex PCR; TCRdb's copy keeps in-frame clones and lacks some. The sample lists about 160,000 clones, approximately 81% occurring once. The sequenced sample was PBMCs or T cells enriched from blood (not recorded which). The receptors stem from a woman between 35 and 50 years old with acute COVID-19.

The rearrangement links TRBV5-5 to TRBJ2-3, with 9 bases aligning to TRBD2. In germline, CDR1 is SGHKS, CDR2 YYEKEE (reference sequence). The CDR3 is 16 residues long. V was clipped by 2 bases and J by 4 bases; unmatched bases: 8. The CDR3 coding sequence is TGTGCCAGCAGCTTTCAGGCGGGAGGGCGACCAGATACGCAGTATTTT. It translates to CASSFQAGGRPDTQYF.

The V call is TRBV7-2, the J call TRBJ1-6; 7 bases fit TRBD1. CDR3 length equals 15 residues. Germline assignment: CDR1 SGHTA and CDR2 FQGNSA. Germline trimming cut 5 bases from V and 8 bases from J; bases unmatched to any gene: 9. CDR3 sequence reads: CASSLGQSIYSPLHF. The CDR3 bases are TGTGCCAGCAGCCTGGGACAGTCAATTTATTCACCCCTCCACTTT.

This chain joins TRBV5-6 and TRBJ2-7, with D possibly matching TRBD2 (7 bases). The CDR3 contains 15 residues. Germline CDR1 SGHDT, CDR2 YYEEEE. Deletions cut 3 bases from V and 6 bases from J, with 19 bases between. CDR3 in DNA: TGTGCCAGCAGCTGGTGGGGGGGCAGGTTAAGCGAGCAGTACGTC. Translating gives CASSWWGGRLSEQYV.

This clone appeared a single time. This sequence joins TRBV18 and TRBJ1-1; D is unclear. Germline loops: CDR1 KGHSH, CDR2 LQKENI. The ends were cut back, 0 bases at V and 3 bases at J, with 5 bases in the middle. This CDR3 is built from 13 residues. The CDR3 coding sequence is TGTGCCAGCTCACCACCCCCAGACACTGAAGCTTTCTTT. Its translation is CASSPPPDTEAFF.

This clone was observed once. V is TRBV5-6 and J is TRBJ2-7; 7 nucleotides agree with TRBD2. Germline CDR1 SGHDT, CDR2 YYEEEE. The CDR3 is 13 amino acids. V shed 0 bases and J 6 bases; nucleotides not matched to a gene: 3. CDR3 DNA sequence: TGTGCCAGCAGCTTGGTGCGGGAGACCGAGCAGTACTTC. Translation gives CASSLVRETEQYF.

V gene TRBV5-1 combines with J gene TRBJ1-2; no clear D. The CDR3 runs to 15 residues. The germline V and J ends were trimmed by 1 base and 2 bases, with 12 bases remaining between them. The germline CDR1 and CDR2 sequences are SGHRS and YFSETQ. The CDR3 spells CASSLFGSANYGYTF. CDR3 coding DNA: TGCGCCAGCAGCTTGTTCGGGTCTGCGAACTATGGCTACACCTTC.

The J gene is TRBJ2-6, the V gene TRBV6-5, with TRBD2 identical over 7 bases. This CDR3 is built from 15 residues. The junction had 6 bases not matched to a gene; V was cut back by 10 bases and J by 0 bases. Germline V gene sequence: CDR1 MNHEY, CDR2 SVGAGI. CDR3 sequence: CATSGGNSGANVLTF. DNA for the CDR3: TGTGCCACCTCCGGGGGGAACTCTGGGGCCAACGTCCTGACTTTC.

The J gene is TRBJ2-7, the V gene TRBV6-5, with D uncertain. Germline loops: CDR1 MNHEY, CDR2 SVGAGI. V lost 6 bases and J lost 0, with 12 bases in between. This CDR3 region has 14 residues. The CDR3: CASRNSRNSYEQYF. The CDR3 nucleotides read TGTGCCAGCAGAAACTCCAGGAACTCCTACGAGCAGTACTTC.

This clone showed up just once. CDR3 DNA sequence: TGCAGTGCTGGCCGGGAACGCGAGCAGTACGTC. Translated: CSAGREREQYV. This chain connects TRBV20-1 to TRBJ2-7, with a tentative D call TRBD2 (5 bases). Germline V lookup: CDR1 DFQATT, CDR2 SNEGSKA (reference sequence). V lost 5 bases and J 6 bases, leaving 11 bases between the germline ends. The CDR3 sequence is 11 residues long.

The table lists this clone with a few counts. The chain joins TRBV28 to TRBJ1-4; 10 nucleotides line up with TRBD1. From germline, CDR1 is MDHEN and CDR2 SYDVKM. The J segment lost 8 bases and the V segment lost 4 bases, leaving 7 bases of the junction unmatched. The CDR3 has 15 residues. In DNA form, the CDR3 reads TGTGCCAGCAGTTCGTCCGGGACAGGGGACGAAAAACTGTTTTTT. Residues: CASSSSGTGDEKLFF.

This clone appeared once. The DNA for the CDR3 is TGTGCCAGCAGCCAAGATTTGCGGCGGGGGAGAACAGATACGCAGTATTTT. This codes for CASSQDLRRGRTDTQYF. V and J are TRBV4-2 and TRBJ2-3; 7 bases align to TRBD2. Germline V gene lookup returns CDR1 LGHNA and CDR2 YNFKEQ. The V segment lost 0 bases and the J segment 3 bases; nucleotides outside the gene matches: 9. The CDR3 loop spans 17 amino acids.

The chain carries TRBV13 and TRBJ1-1; D unclear. Germline CDR1 is PRHDT and CDR2 is FYEKMQ (reference sequence). The CDR3 is made up of 12 amino acids. Between the trimmed V and J ends, which lost 5 bases and 8 bases, there was a span of 12 bases. CDR3 DNA sequence: TGTGCCAGCAGCCTTTCCTCCCGGGAAGCTTTCTTT. Translation gives CASSLSSREAFF.

This clone was observed a single time. The chain combines TRBV7-9 with TRBJ2-1, with 7 nucleotides matching TRBD1. The ends lost 4 bases at V and 0 bases at J; junction bases unmatched: 3. CDR3 length: 15 amino acids. CDR1 and CDR2 from the germline V gene are SEHNR and FQNEAQ (reference sequence). The CDR3 loop is CASSSQGSSYNEQFF. Written as DNA, the CDR3 is TGTGCCAGCAGCTCACAGGGGAGCTCCTACAATGAGCAGTTCTTC.

The V gene is TRBV6-5, the J gene TRBJ2-7; D perhaps matches TRBD2 (6 bases). Trimming stripped 6 bases from V and 0 bases from J, with 12 bases between. Germline V CDR1 and CDR2: MNHEY, SVGAGI. The CDR3 has 14 residues. Written as DNA, the CDR3 is TGTGCCAGCAGGCTTAGCGGAGCCTCCTACGAGCAGTACTTC. Protein: CASRLSGASYEQYF.

The chain combines TRBV27 with TRBJ1-2; 8 bases fit TRBD1. V dropped 5 bases and J dropped 1; count of bases not matched to a gene: 12. Germline values: CDR1 MNHEY, CDR2 SMNVEV (reference sequence). The CDR3 runs to 17 residues. The CDR3: CASSPGTGGFGNYGYTF. CDR3 DNA sequence: TGTGCCAGCAGTCCAGGGACAGGCGGGTTTGGTAACTATGGCTACACCTTC.

The chain links TRBV3-1 (or the pseudogene TRBV3-2) to TRBJ1-2; D uncertain. The V gene lost 1 base and the J gene lost 4 bases, with 10 bases spanning the gap. Germline CDR1 is LGHDT and CDR2 is YNNKEL (reference sequence). CDR3 length: 14 residues. The CDR3 coding sequence is TGTGCCAGCAGCCAAGGTTCGTTCAGCTATGGCTACACCTTC. Translating gives CASSQGSFSYGYTF.